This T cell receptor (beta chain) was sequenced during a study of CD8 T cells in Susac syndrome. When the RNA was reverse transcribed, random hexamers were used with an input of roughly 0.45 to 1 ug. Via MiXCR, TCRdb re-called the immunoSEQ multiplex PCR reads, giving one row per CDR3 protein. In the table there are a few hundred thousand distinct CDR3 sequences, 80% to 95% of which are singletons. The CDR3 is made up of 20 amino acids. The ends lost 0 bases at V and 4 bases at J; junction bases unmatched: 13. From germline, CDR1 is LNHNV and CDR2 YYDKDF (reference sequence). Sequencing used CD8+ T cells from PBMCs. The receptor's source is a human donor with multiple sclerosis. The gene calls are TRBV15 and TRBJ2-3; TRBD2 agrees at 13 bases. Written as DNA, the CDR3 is TGTGCCACCAGCAGAGAAACCGGGACTAGCGGGGAAACAAAACCAGATACGCAGTATTTT. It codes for CATSRETGTSGETKPDTQYF.